The 20 T cell receptor beta chains reported below all come from one sample, sequenced in a study of blood T cell repertoires in COVID-19. Assay: immunoSEQ multiplex PCR; the TCRdb copy retains only in-frame clones and omits some. The sample lists a few hundred thousand clones; about 87% were seen once. The sample was peripheral blood. These receptors were collected from a man between 60 and 70 years old with acute or convalescent COVID-19.

The chain links TRBV25-1 to TRBJ2-3; 7 bases are a match to TRBD1. The CDR3 covers 15 residues. The V gene's germline CDR1 is MGHDK and CDR2 SYGVNS. Unmatched junction bases numbered 11, after V lost 9 bases and J lost 2 bases. The CDR3 DNA reads as TGTGCCAGTGGGTGGGGACAGTCAATCACAGATACGCAGTATTTT. It translates to CASGWGQSITDTQYF.

CDR3 sequence (DNA): TGTGCCAGCAGCCAAGATCTGCGGGCCGGGGAGCTGTTTTTT. Its protein product is CASSQDLRAGELFF. This sequence joins TRBV3-1 (or the pseudogene TRBV3-2) and TRBJ2-2, with a tentative D call TRBD2 (5 bases). The CDR3 is 14 residues long. V shed 0 bases and J shed 6 bases, with 8 bases lying between them. The germline V gene encodes CDR1 LGHDT and CDR2 YNNKEL (reference sequence).

This clone was detected once. V and J are TRBV2 and TRBJ2-1; 7 nucleotides match TRBD2. V gave up 6 bases and J gave up 0 bases; unmatched junction bases: 5. The CDR3 has 15 amino acids. Germline loops: CDR1 SNHLY, CDR2 FYNNEI. CDR3 sequence (DNA): TGTGCCAGCAGGGGGGGGGAAGCCTCCTACAATGAGCAGTTCTTC. As protein: CASRGGEASYNEQFF.

The rearrangement links TRBV6-5 to TRBJ2-3; 8 bases agree with TRBD2. Germline V gives CDR1 MNHEY, CDR2 SVGAGI. Unmatched junction bases numbered 7, after V lost 7 bases and J lost 1 base. This CDR3 comprises 15 residues. CDR3 DNA sequence: TGTGCCAGCACACCCCCGGGGGGGGGCACAGATACGCAGTATTTT. Translated: CASTPPGGGTDTQYF.

The V gene is TRBV6-5, the J gene TRBJ1-4; perhaps TRBD1 as D (5 bases). The CDR3 is made up of 15 amino acids. CDR1 is MNHEY and CDR2 is SVGAGI in the germline V gene. The ends were cut back, 2 bases at V and 14 bases at J, with 21 bases in the middle. The CDR3 DNA reads as TGTGCCAGCAGTTACATGTCCAGGGTGGGGTTAGTGCTGTTTTTT. Translated: CASSYMSRVGLVLFF.

This rearrangement joins TRBV6-2 or TRBV6-3 to TRBJ2-7, with unresolved D. The CDR3 sequence is 13 residues long. Germline lookup yields CDR1 MNHEY and CDR2 SVGEGT. The germline V and J ends were trimmed by 5 bases and 0 bases, with 8 bases remaining between them. The CDR3 loop reads CASSRSRSYEQYF. DNA for the CDR3: TGTGCCAGCAGTCGCTCGCGCTCCTACGAGCAGTACTTC.

This chain uses TRBV27 with TRBJ2-5; possible D gene TRBD1, 6 bases. The length of the CDR3 is 15 residues. Germline lookup yields CDR1 MNHEY and CDR2 SMNVEV (reference sequence). V lost 2 bases and J lost 1, with 11 bases in between. The CDR3 DNA is TGTGCCAGCAGTTTAGGGGGCAGGGGCCAAGAGACCCAGTACTTC. This encodes CASSLGGRGQETQYF.

V and J are TRBV28 and TRBJ2-5; 11 nucleotides agree with TRBD2. Unmatched junction bases numbered 1, after V lost 2 bases and J lost 2 bases. The length of the CDR3 is 15 residues. CDR1 is MDHEN and CDR2 is SYDVKM in the germline V gene. DNA of the CDR3: TGTGCCAGCAGTTTAATAGCGGGGGGGCAAGAGACCCAGTACTTC. Translating it yields CASSLIAGGQETQYF.

This chain links TRBV5-1 with TRBJ2-3, with TRBD2 matching over 8 bases. From germline, CDR1 is SGHRS and CDR2 YFSETQ. CDR3 length: 17 amino acids. Trimming took 0 bases from V and 1 from J; bases not matched to a gene: 7. CDR3 DNA: TGCGCCAGCAGCTTGGGATCCAGCGGGAGAGGCACAGATACGCAGTATTTT. Translated, it gives CASSLGSSGRGTDTQYF.

This rearrangement joins TRBV7-3 to TRBJ2-3; D is possibly TRBD1 (6 bases). CDR3 size: 14 residues. Trimming stripped 4 bases from V and 5 bases from J, with 13 bases between. Germline V lookup: CDR1 SGHTA, CDR2 FQGTGA. The CDR3 loop is CASSSLGGKDTQYF. CDR3 coding DNA: TGTGCCAGCAGCTCCCTAGGGGGAAAAGATACGCAGTATTTT.

The chain joins TRBV12-3 or TRBV12-4 to TRBJ1-1; TRBD1 is a possible D gene (5 bases). The V end was cut by 4 bases, the J end by 6 bases, with 9 bases between. The CDR3 runs to 12 residues. CDR3 amino acids: CASSSPGPEAFF. The CDR3 DNA follows: TGTGCCAGCAGTTCCCCAGGGCCTGAAGCTTTCTTT.

The rearrangement uses TRBV13 and TRBJ1-2; 7 nucleotides align to TRBD1. With V trimmed by 5 bases and J by 8 bases, 5 bases remained unmatched. This CDR3 has 12 amino acids. Looked up from germline, CDR1 is PRHDT and CDR2 is FYEKMQ (reference sequence). CDR3 protein: CASSRGTAGYTF. Here the CDR3 DNA reads TGTGCCAGCAGCCGCGGGACAGCCGGCTACACCTTC. Full variable domain (remainder filled in from reference TRBV13 and TRBJ1-2): AAGVIQSPRHLIKEKRETATLKCYPIPRHDTVYWYQQGPGQDPQFLISFYEKMQSDKGSIPDRFSAQQFSDYHSELNMSSLELGDSALYFCASSRGTAGYTFGSGTRLTVV.

The J gene is TRBJ1-5, the V gene TRBV19, with TRBD1 matching over 8 bases. V lost 3 bases to trimming and J lost 3 bases; unmatched junction nucleotides: 10. The germline V gene encodes CDR1 LNHDA and CDR2 SQIVND (reference sequence). This CDR3 is built from 17 residues. The CDR3 protein is CASSMGQGANINQPQHF. The DNA for the CDR3 is TGTGCCAGTAGTATGGGTCAGGGGGCGAATATCAATCAGCCCCAGCATTTT.

The CDR3 loop reads CASSQGQTSYEQYF. The CDR3 DNA reads TGTGCCAGCAGCCAAGGGCAAACGTCCTACGAGCAGTACTTC. The J gene is TRBJ2-7, the V gene TRBV14; unclear D gene. CDR1 is SGHDN, CDR2 FVKESK, per germline. This CDR3 is built from 14 residues. V lost 1 base, J lost 1 base, and 8 bases lay in between.

The CDR3 region has the DNA TGTGCCAGCAGTTTCTTGAGTTCCGGGGAGCTGTTTTTT. This gives the protein CASSFLSSGELFF. The chain carries TRBV27 and TRBJ2-2, with unresolved D. CDR1 is MNHEY, CDR2 SMNVEV, per germline (reference sequence). Trimming removed 3 bases at V and 6 bases at J, with 8 bases between. This CDR3 is 13 amino acids long.

The chain has TRBV18 and TRBJ1-3; a weak D match, TRBD1 (6 bases). Germline V gene data show CDR1 as KGHSH and CDR2 as LQKENI. V was trimmed by 1 base and J by 0 bases, leaving 13 bases between them. The CDR3 totals 17 residues. The CDR3 nucleotides read TGTGCCAGCTCACCACTCGAGGACAGAGGCTCTGGAAACACCATATATTTT. This codes for CASSPLEDRGSGNTIYF.

The chain is built from TRBV7-9 and TRBJ1-2; D is unresolved. V was shortened by 1 base and J by 7 bases, with 7 bases between the two germline ends. The CDR3 is 12 amino acids. The V gene's germline CDR1 is SEHNR and CDR2 FQNEAQ (reference sequence). CDR3 protein: CASSLGGFGYTF. In nucleotides, the CDR3 is TGTGCCAGCAGCTTAGGAGGGTTTGGCTACACCTTC.

The chain has TRBV5-1 and TRBJ2-3, with 8 bases fitting TRBD1. CDR3 length: 14 amino acids. CDR1 SGHRS and CDR2 YFSETQ come from the germline V gene. The ends lost 3 bases at V and 1 base at J; junction bases unmatched: 1. The CDR3 region has the DNA TGCGCCAGCAGCTCGGGACAGGGCACAGATACGCAGTATTTT. Protein: CASSSGQGTDTQYF.

The CDR3 loop reads CASSTHRVHTGELFF. The DNA of the CDR3 is TGTGCCAGCAGCACCCACAGGGTTCACACCGGGGAGCTGTTTTTT. The chain combines TRBV21-1 with TRBJ2-2; the tabulated D call, TRBD1, remains unverified against the DNA. TRBV21-1 is reported as a pseudogene. This CDR3 is built from 15 residues.

V is TRBV28 and J is TRBJ2-7; TRBD1 aligns across 11 bases. J lost 7 bases, V lost 5 bases, and 16 bases had no gene match. The germline gives CDR1 MDHEN, CDR2 SYDVKM. CDR3 length equals 17 residues. The CDR3 nucleotides are TGTGCCAGCAGTCGACCCGGCCCGGGACAGGGGGGCGGGGAGCAGTACTTC. Its translation is CASSRPGPGQGGGEQYF.